This TCR beta chain stems from a study of blood T cell repertoires in COVID-19. Across the whole study: The United States, Italy and Spain were the sources of the acute and convalescent COVID-19 samples. In each case, the material was cDNA or gDNA derived from T cells, B-cell-depleted T cells, or PBMCs.

Source study methods: Quantification of nucleated cells was approximated via reference gene primer amplification. Here immunoSEQ multiplex PCR was the method, and the copy in TCRdb shows in-frame clones only, minus some. Clonal size and the V and J genes are those of that table, whereas D and trimming came from the DNA. The repertoire holds around 260,000 clones, with around 87% as singletons. Germline CDR1 and CDR2: SNHLY and FYNNEI. CDR3 length: 11 residues. Deletions cut 9 bases from V and 6 bases from J, with 11 bases between. The J gene is TRBJ1-2, the V gene TRBV2, with D possibly matching TRBD1 (5 bases). The sample consisted of peripheral blood. This TCR was recovered from a woman aged 45-65 years with acute or convalescent COVID-19. The CDR3 sequence: CARGALDGYTF. CDR3 nucleotides: TGTGCCAGAGGGGCCCTGGATGGCTACACCTTC.